The 27 T cell receptor beta chains below all came from one sample that was sequenced in a study of immune evolution from preneoplasia to lung adenocarcinoma (dated by TCRdb to the early 2020s). Library creation used the immunoSEQ multiplex PCR assay. TCRdb re-hosts the immuneACCESS table, in-frame sequences only. Its copies lack some clones; in the studies checked, an unresolved V gene accounts for under half of them, and the cause for the rest is not known. This sample lists 12,000 or so clones; 85% to 90% were detected once. The ten most abundant clones make up under 4% of the sample. The material sequenced was FFPE tissue from an adenomatous hyperplasia lung lesion. Per the publication, the cell subset or site label means: atypical adenomatous hyperplasia (AAH), lung preneoplasia. The receptors come from a person between 50 and 70 years old with lung adenocarcinoma.

The chain uses TRBV7-2 and TRBJ2-1, with unresolved D. Germline CDR1 is SGHTA and CDR2 is FQGNSA. V shed 1 base and J shed 9 bases, with 22 bases lying between them. There are 17 residues in the CDR3. CDR3 sequence (DNA): TGTGCCAGCAGCTTAGAGACGGCTGCCTGGGGTAACGGTGAGCAGTTCTTC. Amino acid sequence: CASSLETAAWGNGEQFF. Full variable domain (rest looked up from reference TRBV7-2 and TRBJ2-1): GAGVSQSPSNKVTEKGKDVELRCDPISGHTALYWYRQSLGQGLEFLIYFQGNSAPDKSGLPSDRFSAERTGGSVSTLTIQRTQQEDSAVYLCASSLETAAWGNGEQFFGPGTRLTVL.

Only one count was recorded for this clone. The genes are TRBV5-1 and TRBJ2-7; 8 positions agree with TRBD1. V was clipped by 8 bases and J by 2 bases; unmatched bases: 21. The CDR3 consists of 18 residues. Germline V gene lookup returns CDR1 SGHRS and CDR2 YFSETQ. The CDR3: CASSPGKSWTGLAYEQYF. In DNA form, the CDR3 reads TGCGCCAGTTCTCCGGGGAAATCTTGGACAGGGTTAGCCTACGAGCAGTACTTC.

V usage is TRBV11-3 and J usage is TRBJ1-1; D is uncertain. Germline CDR1 and CDR2: SGHNT and YENEEA. This CDR3 has 15 residues. V shed 4 bases and J shed 0 bases, with 12 bases lying between them. The CDR3: CASSYFGIMNTEAFF. CDR3 nucleotide sequence: TGTGCCAGCAGCTACTTCGGAATCATGAACACTGAAGCTTTCTTT.

This clone was seen a single time. This sequence joins TRBV29-1 and TRBJ2-1; TRBD1 agrees at 10 bases. Trimming took 6 bases from V and 1 from J; bases not matched to a gene: 3. CDR3 size: 14 residues. Per germline, CDR1 SQVTM and CDR2 ANQGSEA. The CDR3 nucleotides read TGCAGCGTGATGGACAGGGGGTCCTACAATGAGCAGTTCTTC. Residues: CSVMDRGSYNEQFF.

This rearrangement joins TRBV11-2 to TRBJ2-2, with D unclear. This CDR3 has 15 amino acids. Per the germline V gene, CDR1 is SGHAT and CDR2 is FQNNGV. Trimming left V 1 base short and J 4 bases short, with 10 bases between. The DNA of the CDR3 is TGTGCCAGCAGCTTAGCTGCGGCCGGCACCGGGGAGCTGTTTTTT. It is translated as CASSLAAAGTGELFF.

V is TRBV4-1 and J is TRBJ1-4, with D hard to call. Germline CDR1 is MGHRA and CDR2 is YSYEKL. The CDR3 is 15 amino acids. V was shortened by 2 bases and J by 0 bases, with 7 bases between the two germline ends. CDR3 region: CASSQIYATNEKLFF. The CDR3 nucleotides are TGCGCCAGCAGCCAAATCTATGCAACTAATGAAAAACTGTTTTTT.

This clone was picked up a small number of times. The chain carries TRBV27 and TRBJ1-1; D is unclear. From germline, CDR1 is MNHEY and CDR2 SMNVEV (reference sequence). CDR3 length: 14 amino acids. V shed 4 bases and J shed 4 bases, with 13 bases lying between them. CDR3 region: CASSSQATGTEAFF. CDR3 sequence (DNA): TGTGCCAGCAGTTCCCAGGCCACGGGCACTGAAGCTTTCTTT.

The chain links TRBV6-1 to TRBJ1-2, with no clear D. The V end was cut by 5 bases, the J end by 2 bases, with 3 bases between. The germline CDR1 and CDR2 sequences are MNHNS and SASEGT. CDR3 size: 11 residues. CDR3 protein: CASSRNYGYTF. CDR3 bases: TGTGCCAGCAGTCGGAACTATGGCTACACCTTC.

This chain connects TRBV5-6 to TRBJ1-2; tentative D call: TRBD1 (6 bases). The CDR3 loop spans 14 amino acids. CDR1 SGHDT and CDR2 YYEEEE come from the germline V gene. The V gene lost 0 bases and the J gene lost 5 bases, with 11 bases spanning the gap. The CDR3: CASSLEVRGYGYTF. The CDR3 coding sequence is TGTGCCAGCAGCTTGGAAGTCAGGGGATATGGCTACACCTTC.

CDR3 nucleotide sequence: TGTGCCAGCAGCCGTAAAATAGGAGGAGACGAGCAGTACTTC. Its protein product is CASSRKIGGDEQYF. This rearrangement joins TRBV7-2 to TRBJ2-7, with D possibly TRBD2 on 5 matching bases. This CDR3 comprises 14 residues. Deletions cut 5 bases from V and 5 bases from J, with 16 bases between. Germline V gene data show CDR1 as SGHTA and CDR2 as FQGNSA. Based on the CDR3 plus reference TRBV7-2 and TRBJ2-7, the full variable domain is GAGVSQSPSNKVTEKGKDVELRCDPISGHTALYWYRQSLGQGLEFLIYFQGNSAPDKSGLPSDRFSAERTGGSVSTLTIQRTQQEDSAVYLCASSRKIGGDEQYFGPGTRLTVT.

In nucleotides, the CDR3 is TGTGCCAGTGCCAGGACAGCCGGAAACACCATATATTTT. This codes for CASARTAGNTIYF. V usage is TRBV19 and J usage is TRBJ1-3; D is possibly TRBD1 (6 bases). Trimming shortened V by 8 bases and J by 4 bases, and 12 bases separated the two germline ends. This CDR3 comprises 13 residues. The germline V gene has CDR1 LNHDA and CDR2 SQIVND (reference sequence).

This rearrangement joins TRBV6-1 to TRBJ1-2; no reliable D call. CDR3 length: 14 amino acids. The V gene's germline CDR1 is MNHNS and CDR2 SASEGT. Trimming took 6 bases from V and 3 from J, leaving 14 bases between them. CDR3 nucleotide sequence: TGTGCCAGCAGCCAAGGAGGTAGCTACTATGGCTACACCTTC. Translation gives CASSQGGSYYGYTF.

The chain couples TRBV2 to TRBJ2-1; D tentatively reads TRBD1 or TRBD2 (6 bases each). This CDR3 has 13 amino acids. V was shortened by 4 bases and J by 9 bases, with 13 bases between the two germline ends. Looked up from germline, CDR1 is SNHLY and CDR2 is FYNNEI. In DNA, the CDR3 is TGTGCCAGCAGTGGTACTAGCAGGGGTGAGCAGTTCTTC. Translating gives CASSGTSRGEQFF.

The CDR3 sequence: CASSQKDRVGSYNEQFF. CDR3 nucleotides: TGTGCCAGCAGCCAAAAGGACAGGGTCGGGTCCTACAATGAGCAGTTCTTC. The chain employs TRBV16 and TRBJ2-1; TRBD1 agrees at 8 bases. Unmatched junction bases numbered 7, after V lost 2 bases and J lost 1 base. The CDR3 length is 17 residues. Germline CDR1 is KGHSY and CDR2 is FQNENV.

V gene TRBV5-6 combines with J gene TRBJ1-1; TRBD1 matches 11 bases. The CDR3 consists of 16 residues. The junction had 7 bases not matched to a gene; V was cut back by 4 bases and J by 2 bases. Germline-derived CDR1 and CDR2 are SGHDT and YYEEEE. CDR3 amino acids: CASSKIRTGGNTEAFF. The CDR3 DNA reads TGTGCCAGCAGCAAAATCAGGACAGGGGGCAACACTGAAGCTTTCTTT. Filled out from reference TRBV5-6 and TRBJ1-1, the complete variable domain reads DAGVTQSPTHLIKTRGQQVTLRCSPKSGHDTVSWYQQALGQGPQFIFQYYEEEERQRGNFPDRFSGHQFPNYSSELNVNALLLGDSALYLCASSKIRTGGNTEAFFGQGTRLTVV.

The gene calls are TRBV7-9 and TRBJ1-5; D uncertain. CDR1 is SEHNR, CDR2 FQNEAQ, per germline (reference sequence). The CDR3 is made up of 13 amino acids. The ends were cut back, 0 bases at V and 3 bases at J, with 3 bases in the middle. The DNA of the CDR3 is TGTGCCAGCAGCTTAGCAATCAATCAGCCCCAGCATTTT. It codes for CASSLAINQPQHF. The full variable domain, in which reference TRBV7-9 and TRBJ1-5 provide the parts outside the CDR3, is DTGVSQNPRHKITKRGQNVTFRCDPISEHNRLYWYRQTLGQGPEFLTYFQNEAQLEKSRLLSDRFSAERPKGSFSTLEIQRTEQGDSAMYLCASSLAINQPQHFGDGTRLSIL.

V and J are TRBV6-6 and TRBJ2-1, with 9 bases lining up with TRBD2. Trimming cost V 0 bases and J 6 bases; bases outside gene matches: 6. Per germline, CDR1 MNHNY and CDR2 SVGAGI (reference sequence). This CDR3 has 16 residues. Here the CDR3 DNA reads TGTGCCAGCAGTTACTCGGGACTAGCTTCGGGCAATGAGCAGTTCTTC. Amino acids: CASSYSGLASGNEQFF.

The V call is TRBV7-6, the J call TRBJ2-1; the match to TRBD2 covers 7 bases. The V segment lost 3 bases and the J segment 7 bases; nucleotides outside the gene matches: 15. CDR3 length equals 17 residues. The germline gives CDR1 SGHVS, CDR2 FNYEAQ. The CDR3: CASSFRGAGVGLNEQFF. The CDR3 DNA sequence: TGTGCCAGCAGCTTCCGCGGGGCGGGAGTGGGGCTAAATGAGCAGTTCTTC.

The chain recombines TRBV7-8 with TRBJ1-2, with a weak D call TRBD1 (5 bases). Trimming pared 3 bases from V and 8 bases from J, leaving 13 bases between. The CDR3 is 13 amino acids. Germline V gene data show CDR1 as SGHVS and CDR2 as FQNEAQ. CDR3 amino acids: CASSFSGKGGYTF. CDR3 bases: TGTGCCAGCAGCTTCTCAGGGAAGGGCGGCTACACCTTC.

V and J are TRBV5-1 and TRBJ2-7; TRBD2 matches 9 bases. CDR1 is SGHRS and CDR2 is YFSETQ in the germline V gene. The CDR3 contains 16 residues. V dropped 0 bases and J dropped 2; count of bases not matched to a gene: 6. The CDR3 spells CASSLELGGRAYEQYF. In nucleotides, the CDR3 is TGCGCCAGCAGCTTGGAGTTGGGCGGGAGGGCCTACGAGCAGTACTTC.

Comments on this clone: A read error may account for a junction end that differs from germline. V is TRBV5-6 and J is TRBJ1-1, with D tentatively TRBD1 (6 bases). CDR3 length: 14 amino acids. Per the germline V gene, CDR1 is SGHDT and CDR2 is YYEEEE. The CDR3 reads CVSSPGQINTEAFF. Here the CDR3 DNA reads TGTGTCAGCAGCCCTGGACAGATCAACACTGAAGCTTTCTTT.

V usage is TRBV9 and J usage is TRBJ2-1; TRBD2 matches at 13 bases. Germline V CDR1 and CDR2: SGDLS, YYNGEE. The CDR3 extends over 15 amino acids. J gave up 7 bases and V 4 bases, and 5 bases lay outside the gene matches. CDR3 bases: TGTGCCAGCAGCCCACGGACTAGCGGGAGTAATGAGCAGTTCTTC. It yields the protein CASSPRTSGSNEQFF.

The chain joins TRBV29-1 to TRBJ1-2; no firm D call. V was clipped by 2 bases and J by 5 bases, with 6 bases between them. Germline V gene lookup returns CDR1 SQVTM and CDR2 ANQGSEA. The length of the CDR3 is 11 residues. CDR3 DNA: TGCAGCGTTGAAACCGGGTATGGCTACACCTTC. Translation gives CSVETGYGYTF.

V is TRBV6-5 and J is TRBJ2-5; the D gene could be TRBD1 or TRBD2 (5 bases each). Germline CDR1 MNHEY, CDR2 SVGAGI. The CDR3 has 15 residues. Trimming pared 2 bases from V and 5 bases from J, leaving 15 bases between. CDR3 residues: CASSYPPGLRETQYF. The CDR3 DNA reads TGTGCCAGCAGTTACCCCCCGGGGCTCCGGGAGACCCAGTACTTC.

The genes are TRBV11-3 and TRBJ1-5; D gene uncertain. Trimming removed 8 bases from V and 5 bases from J, with 13 bases in between. This CDR3 contains 13 residues. Per the germline V gene, CDR1 is SGHNT and CDR2 is YENEEA. The CDR3, as DNA: TGTGCCAGCGCGGACCCTGGATATCAGCCCCAGCATTTT. Translated, it gives CASADPGYQPQHF. Looking up the rest from reference TRBV11-3 and TRBJ1-5 gives the full variable domain: EAGVVQSPRYKIIEKKQPVAFWCNPISGHNTLYWYLQNLGQGPELLIRYENEEAVDDSQLPKDRFSAERLKGVDSTLKIQPAELGDSAVYLCASADPGYQPQHFGDGTRLSIL.

The chain is built from TRBV2 and TRBJ2-7; D perhaps matches TRBD2 (5 bases). V lost 6 bases and J lost 3, with 15 bases in between. The CDR3 spans 14 residues. Germline-derived CDR1 and CDR2 are SNHLY and FYNNEI. In DNA form, the CDR3 reads TGTGCCAGCAGCGTTAGCGAGGCGCGCTACGAGCAGTACTTC. This sequence encodes CASSVSEARYEQYF.

V gene TRBV6-5 combines with J gene TRBJ2-1; TRBD2 aligns across 9 bases. V gave up 5 bases and J gave up 1 base; unmatched junction bases: 0. CDR1 is MNHEY, CDR2 SVGAGI, per germline. CDR3 length equals 14 residues. This CDR3 reads CASSSGRSYNEQFF. For the CDR3, the DNA is TGTGCCAGCAGTAGCGGGAGGTCCTACAATGAGCAGTTCTTC.